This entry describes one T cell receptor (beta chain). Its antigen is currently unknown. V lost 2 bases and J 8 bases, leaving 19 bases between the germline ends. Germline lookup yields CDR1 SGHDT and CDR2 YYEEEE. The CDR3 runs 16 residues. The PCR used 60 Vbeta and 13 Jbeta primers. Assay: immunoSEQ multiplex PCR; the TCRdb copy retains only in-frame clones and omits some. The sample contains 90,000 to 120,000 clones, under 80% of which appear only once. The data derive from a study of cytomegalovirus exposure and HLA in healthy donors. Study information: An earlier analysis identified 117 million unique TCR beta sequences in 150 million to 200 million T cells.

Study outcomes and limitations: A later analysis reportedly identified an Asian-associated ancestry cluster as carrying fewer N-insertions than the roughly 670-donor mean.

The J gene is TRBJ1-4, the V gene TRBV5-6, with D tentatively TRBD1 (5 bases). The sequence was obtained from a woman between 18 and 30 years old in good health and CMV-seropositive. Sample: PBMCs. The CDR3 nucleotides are TGTGCCAGCAGCTTTGCACGCGGGGGTTTTGAAGAAAAACTGTTTTTT. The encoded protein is CASSFARGGFEEKLFF.